The 11 T cell receptor beta chains in this list originate from one sample, sequenced in a study of shared clonotypes between healthy human individuals. Measured with immunoSEQ multiplex PCR; TCRdb has only the in-frame clones, and not every one. The sample has approximately 2,300,000 clones, around 93% seen once. The sequencing input was naive CD4+ T cells from PBMCs. Subset in this sample: CD45RA+ positively selected. These receptor sequences come from a man in his late teens or twenties in good health. Some clones in this sample may be carry-over from other donors' samples.

This clone was recorded once. This chain links TRBV2 with TRBJ2-2; 13 positions match TRBD2. Trimming took 7 bases from V and 5 from J; bases not matched to a gene: 7. Germline CDR1 and CDR2: SNHLY and FYNNEI. The CDR3 is made up of 16 amino acids. CDR3 sequence (DNA): TGTGCCAGCAAAGAACCGGGACTAGCGGGGACCGGGGAGCTGTTTTTT. Amino acid sequence: CASKEPGLAGTGELFF.

The chain carries TRBV5-6 and TRBJ2-7, with TRBD2 matching 13 bases. The trim removed 0 bases at V and 1 base at J, leaving 7 bases unmatched. Germline loops: CDR1 SGHDT, CDR2 YYEEEE. The CDR3 covers 18 residues. CDR3 DNA sequence: TGTGCCAGCAGCTTGGTGGGGACTAGCGGGACTAGGTCCTACGAGCAGTACTTC. Translated: CASSLVGTSGTRSYEQYF. The complete variable domain, with remaining parts taken from reference TRBV5-6 and TRBJ2-7, reads DAGVTQSPTHLIKTRGQQVTLRCSPKSGHDTVSWYQQALGQGPQFIFQYYEEEERQRGNFPDRFSGHQFPNYSSELNVNALLLGDSALYLCASSLVGTSGTRSYEQYFGPGTRLTVT.

The chain employs TRBV19 and TRBJ1-5; possibly TRBD1 for D (5 bases). Germline V gene lookup returns CDR1 LNHDA and CDR2 SQIVND (reference sequence). Trimming removed 5 bases from V and 3 bases from J, with 8 bases in between. The CDR3 covers 13 residues. The CDR3 DNA reads TGTGCCAGTAGTCGGGGGACCAATCAGCCCCAGCATTTT. As protein: CASSRGTNQPQHF.

The chain joins TRBV9 to TRBJ2-3, with D possibly being TRBD1 (5 bases). CDR3 length: 13 amino acids. Trimming cost V 4 bases and J 4 bases, with 10 bases left between them. Germline V gene sequence: CDR1 SGDLS, CDR2 YYNGEE. In DNA form, the CDR3 reads TGTGCCAGCAGCTCCGCCAGGGCAGATACGCAGTATTTT. It specifies CASSSARADTQYF.

The chain uses TRBV5-8 and TRBJ2-3, with 8 bases matching TRBD1. The CDR3 is 16 amino acids. After removal of 2 bases from V and 2 bases from J, the junction contained 7 bases not matched to a gene. Germline V gene lookup returns CDR1 SGHTS and CDR2 YDEGEE. CDR3 in amino acids: CASSLRQGTTTDTQYF. The CDR3 DNA reads TGTGCCAGCAGCTTACGACAGGGGACAACCACAGATACGCAGTATTTT.

This clone was observed a single time. The rearrangement uses TRBV7-2 and TRBJ2-7; the D is unclear. Per the germline V gene, CDR1 is SGHTA and CDR2 is FQGNSA. The V gene lost 0 bases and the J gene lost 6 bases, with 12 bases spanning the gap. The CDR3 totals 14 residues. Here the CDR3 DNA reads TGTGCCAGCAGCTTAGCGCTTTATCTGGCCGAGCAGTACTTC. Protein sequence: CASSLALYLAEQYF.

This chain connects TRBV5-1 to TRBJ2-2; 7 nucleotides align to TRBD1. Trimming at V came to 2 bases and at J to 5 bases, leaving 15 bases not matched to a gene. This CDR3 has 18 amino acids. Germline V lookup: CDR1 SGHRS, CDR2 YFSETQ. The CDR3 coding sequence is TGCGCCAGCAGCTTTGGTACGGCAGGGGGTGTTTATACCGGGGAGCTGTTTTTT. This gives the protein CASSFGTAGGVYTGELFF.

The chain carries TRBV28 and TRBJ2-7; 7 bases align to TRBD1. Losses at the gene ends were 4 bases for V and 2 bases for J; bases not matched to a gene: 8. The CDR3 has 15 amino acids. Germline lookup yields CDR1 MDHEN and CDR2 SYDVKM. The CDR3 region is CASSSRTGVTYEQYF. In DNA, the CDR3 is TGTGCCAGCAGTTCCCGGACAGGAGTAACCTACGAGCAGTACTTC.

The chain has TRBV30 and TRBJ2-4; possible D gene TRBD1, 7 bases. The V gene's germline CDR1 is GTSNPN and CDR2 SVGIG (reference sequence). CDR3 size: 12 residues. The ends were cut back, 4 bases at V and 6 bases at J, with 10 bases in the middle. The CDR3, as DNA: TGTGCCTGGACTCAGGGGGGAAACATTCAGTACTTC. It is translated as CAWTQGGNIQYF.

This CDR3 reads CASSGSMNTEAFF. CDR3 bases: TGTGCCAGCAGTGGAAGCATGAACACTGAAGCTTTCTTT. The V and J genes are TRBV2 and TRBJ1-1; D is unresolved. CDR1 and CDR2 (germline): SNHLY, FYNNEI. The CDR3 is 13 residues long. Trimming shortened V by 4 bases and J by 0 bases, and 6 bases separated the two germline ends.

CDR3 residues: CACGTASNTGELFF. DNA of the CDR3: TGTGCCTGTGGGACAGCCTCCAACACCGGGGAGCTGTTTTTT. The V and J genes are TRBV30 and TRBJ2-2, with 7 bases aligning to TRBD1. Germline CDR1 and CDR2: GTSNPN and SVGIG (reference sequence). The CDR3 is 14 residues long. V gave up 6 bases and J gave up 2 bases; unmatched junction bases: 6.